The 28 T cell receptor beta chains below all came from one sample that was sequenced in a study of blood T cell repertoires in COVID-19. Libraries were prepared by immunoSEQ multiplex PCR; TCRdb keeps only in-frame clonotypes and omits some of them. Among about 160,000 clones listed, 87% were seen once. Source material: peripheral blood. All receptors derive from a woman in her sixties or seventies with COVID-19, enrolled during active disease.

V is TRBV4-1 and J is TRBJ1-1; 10 positions agree with TRBD1. The length of the CDR3 is 15 residues. Germline V gives CDR1 MGHRA, CDR2 YSYEKL. After removal of 3 bases from V and 2 bases from J, the junction contained 3 bases not matched to a gene. Here the CDR3 reads CASSQGQGTNTEAFF. CDR3 nucleotides: TGCGCCAGCAGCCAGGGACAGGGGACCAACACTGAAGCTTTCTTT.

This sequence joins TRBV7-9 and TRBJ2-1; D is possibly TRBD1 (6 bases). The CDR3 extends over 15 amino acids. Trimming shortened V by 5 bases and J by 8 bases, and 19 bases separated the two germline ends. Germline CDR1 and CDR2: SEHNR and FQNEAQ (reference sequence). CDR3 region: CASSPGQNLWDEQFF. In nucleotides, the CDR3 is TGTGCCAGCAGCCCTGGACAGAACCTCTGGGATGAGCAGTTCTTC.

The rearrangement links TRBV2 to TRBJ2-1; 12 nucleotides match TRBD1. Germline CDR1 is SNHLY and CDR2 is FYNNEI. The trim removed 4 bases at V and 4 bases at J, leaving 2 bases unmatched. CDR3 length: 15 residues. CDR3 amino acids: CASSGGQGAYNEQFF. CDR3 DNA: TGTGCCAGCAGTGGGGGACAGGGGGCTTACAATGAGCAGTTCTTC.

This clone was picked up one time. The genes are TRBV28 and TRBJ1-2, with 8 bases identical to TRBD1. CDR1 and CDR2 from the germline V gene are MDHEN and SYDVKM. The CDR3 runs 15 residues. V lost 7 bases to trimming and J lost 5 bases; unmatched junction nucleotides: 12. In DNA, the CDR3 is TGTGCCAGCACATCATGGGGACAGGACCTATATGGCTACACCTTC. It specifies CASTSWGQDLYGYTF.

This sequence joins TRBV6-5 and TRBJ1-1, with 7 bases fitting TRBD1. Germline trimming cut 7 bases from V and 5 bases from J; bases unmatched to any gene: 10. The CDR3 extends over 14 amino acids. CDR1 MNHEY and CDR2 SVGAGI come from the germline V gene. The CDR3 sequence is CASNIRQGRTEAFF. In DNA form, the CDR3 reads TGTGCCAGCAACATAAGACAGGGCCGTACTGAAGCTTTCTTT.

The chain uses TRBV28 and TRBJ1-5; no reliable D call. CDR1 and CDR2 (germline): MDHEN, SYDVKM. The CDR3 is 14 residues long. Between the trimmed V and J ends, which lost 3 bases and 3 bases, there was a span of 9 bases. CDR3 nucleotide sequence: TGTGCCAGCAGTTTGGATAGCTACAATCAGCCCCAGCATTTT. It codes for CASSLDSYNQPQHF.

CDR3 nucleotides: TGTGCCAGCAGTGAAAGACAGGGCGGTAATTCACCCCTCCACTTT. Residues: CASSERQGGNSPLHF. This chain links TRBV6-1 with TRBJ1-6, with 7 bases that match TRBD1. CDR3 length equals 15 residues. CDR1 is MNHNS and CDR2 is SASEGT in the germline V gene. Trimming at V came to 2 bases and at J to 6 bases, leaving 4 bases not matched to a gene.

This chain connects TRBV28 to TRBJ2-7; 8 bases agree with TRBD1. J was trimmed by 5 bases and V by 5 bases; bases with no gene match: 5. The CDR3 is 13 residues long. Germline V CDR1 and CDR2: MDHEN, SYDVKM. This chain's CDR3 is CASSPEDRDEQYF. Written as DNA, the CDR3 is TGTGCCAGCAGTCCCGAGGACAGGGACGAGCAGTACTTC. The full variable domain, completed using reference TRBV28 and TRBJ2-7, is DVKVTQSSRYLVKRTGEKVFLECVQDMDHENMFWYRQDPGLGLRLIYFSYDVKMKEKGDIPEGYSVSREKKERFSLILESASTNQTSMYLCASSPEDRDEQYFGPGTRLTVT.

The CDR3 DNA sequence: TGTGCCAGCAGCTTGGCTAGCGGGGGGGCTTCCTACAATGAGCAGTTCTTC. This codes for CASSLASGGASYNEQFF. The chain has TRBV5-4 and TRBJ2-1; 12 bases agree with TRBD2. V was pared by 0 bases and J by 1 base, with 2 bases of the junction left unmatched. The CDR3 is made up of 17 amino acids. Germline loops: CDR1 SGHNT, CDR2 YYREEE (reference sequence). Filled out from reference TRBV5-4 and TRBJ2-1, the complete variable domain reads ETGVTQSPTHLIKTRGQQVTLRCSSQSGHNTVSWYQQALGQGPQFIFQYYREEENGRGNFPPRFSGLQFPNYSSELNVNALELDDSALYLCASSLASGGASYNEQFFGPGTRLTVL.

The chain links TRBV4-1 to TRBJ2-3; TRBD2 might be the D (7 bases). Trimming cost V 4 bases and J 1 base, with 18 bases left between them. Looked up from germline, CDR1 is MGHRA and CDR2 is YSYEKL. The CDR3 runs 17 residues. CDR3 sequence reads: CASSPLGGGVGTDTQYF. The CDR3 nucleotides read TGCGCCAGCAGCCCCCTTGGGGGGGGCGTCGGCACAGATACGCAGTATTTT.

The V and J genes are TRBV3-1 (or the pseudogene TRBV3-2) and TRBJ1-4, with D possibly matching TRBD1 (6 bases). This CDR3 is built from 17 residues. V lost 1 base, J lost 7 bases, and 19 bases lay in between. Germline CDR1 is LGHDT and CDR2 is YNNKEL (reference sequence). For the CDR3, the DNA is TGTGCCAGCAGCCAAGTAGGGGACATCCGGATTCGTGAAAAACTGTTTTTT. Amino acid sequence: CASSQVGDIRIREKLFF.

The chain combines TRBV4-2 with TRBJ2-3; 9 positions match TRBD1. Looked up from germline, CDR1 is LGHNA and CDR2 is YNFKEQ. The CDR3 runs to 16 residues. The V and J ends lost 2 bases and 4 bases, in that order; junction bases with no gene match: 7. CDR3 nucleotide sequence: TGTGCCAGCAGCCAACAATCGACAGGGGGTGCAGATACGCAGTATTTT. As protein: CASSQQSTGGADTQYF.

The V call is TRBV11-3, the J call TRBJ1-6, with D uncertain. CDR3 size: 14 residues. CDR1 is SGHNT and CDR2 is YENEEA in the germline V gene. V was shortened by 2 bases and J by 4 bases, with 6 bases between the two germline ends. The CDR3 nucleotides read TGTGCCAGCAGCTTATACAGTTATAATTCACCCCTCCACTTT. Translating it yields CASSLYSYNSPLHF. The full variable domain, with the rest looked up from reference TRBV11-3 and TRBJ1-6, is EAGVVQSPRYKIIEKKQPVAFWCNPISGHNTLYWYLQNLGQGPELLIRYENEEAVDDSQLPKDRFSAERLKGVDSTLKIQPAELGDSAVYLCASSLYSYNSPLHFGNGTRLTVT.

The chain has TRBV19 and TRBJ1-1, with a tentative D call TRBD1 (5 bases). With 3 bases removed from V and 5 bases from J, the gap between germline ends came to 22 bases. This CDR3 has 17 amino acids. Germline V lookup: CDR1 LNHDA, CDR2 SQIVND (reference sequence). CDR3 region: CASSIFGGGVRATEAFF. CDR3 DNA: TGTGCCAGTAGTATCTTTGGAGGAGGGGTGAGAGCTACTGAAGCTTTCTTT.

The rearrangement uses TRBV7-8 and TRBJ1-1, with D perhaps TRBD1 (6 bases). With 1 base removed from V and 5 bases from J, the gap between germline ends came to 11 bases. Germline V gives CDR1 SGHVS, CDR2 FQNEAQ. The CDR3 sequence is 14 residues long. The DNA for the CDR3 is TGTGCCAGCAGCTTAGGGGACAAGATAACTGAAGCTTTCTTT. Its protein product is CASSLGDKITEAFF.

The chain is built from TRBV5-1 and TRBJ2-2, with 10 bases that match TRBD1. Per the germline V gene, CDR1 is SGHRS and CDR2 is YFSETQ. The CDR3 spans 15 residues. Trimming at V came to 6 bases and at J to 6 bases, leaving 8 bases not matched to a gene. The CDR3 is CASTETGGRAGELFF. The CDR3, as DNA: TGCGCCAGCACCGAGACAGGGGGCAGGGCCGGGGAGCTGTTTTTT.

The J gene is TRBJ2-5, the V gene TRBV5-1; 15 nucleotides agree with TRBD2. With V trimmed by 3 bases and J by 5 bases, 8 bases remained unmatched. This CDR3 contains 17 residues. Germline values: CDR1 SGHRS, CDR2 YFSETQ. The CDR3 DNA reads TGCGCCAGCAGCTCCGGACTAGCGGGGGGGTTTAGTGAGACCCAGTACTTC. It translates to CASSSGLAGGFSETQYF.

The gene calls are TRBV7-3 and TRBJ2-5; 11 bases match TRBD2. The CDR3 is 16 amino acids. Germline V gives CDR1 SGHTA, CDR2 FQGTGA. Trimming at V came to 4 bases and at J to 5 bases, leaving 9 bases not matched to a gene. CDR3 residues: CASSSGLAGGQETQYF. CDR3 coding DNA: TGTGCCAGCAGCTCCGGATTAGCGGGGGGGCAGGAGACCCAGTACTTC.

V usage is TRBV5-1 and J usage is TRBJ1-1; D possibly corresponds to TRBD1 (5 bases). Germline V gene lookup returns CDR1 SGHRS and CDR2 YFSETQ. This CDR3 region has 14 residues. V dropped 3 bases and J dropped 1 base, with 10 bases sitting between them. CDR3 coding DNA: TGCGCCAGCAGCTCTTCGGGGGGGAACACTGAAGCTTTCTTT. This translates into CASSSSGGNTEAFF.

This chain connects TRBV25-1 to TRBJ2-3, with 9 bases identical to TRBD2. Trimming at V came to 8 bases and at J to 2 bases, leaving 5 bases not matched to a gene. There are 14 residues in the CDR3. The germline V gene encodes CDR1 MGHDK and CDR2 SYGVNS. The CDR3 coding sequence is TGTGCCAGCGATAGCGGGGGATCCACAGATACGCAGTATTTT. Translating it yields CASDSGGSTDTQYF.

The chain combines TRBV5-1 with TRBJ1-3, with a tentative D call TRBD1 (6 bases). V was trimmed by 4 bases and J by 0 bases, leaving 14 bases between them. CDR1 and CDR2 from the germline V gene are SGHRS and YFSETQ. CDR3 length: 16 amino acids. DNA for the CDR3: TGCGCCAGCAGCCGGACTGACAGGAACTCTGGAAACACCATATATTTT. Residues: CASSRTDRNSGNTIYF.

The chain is built from TRBV27 and TRBJ2-7, with TRBD1 matching over 8 bases. The CDR3 consists of 15 residues. From germline, CDR1 is MNHEY and CDR2 SMNVEV (reference sequence). J gave up 7 bases and V 5 bases, and 13 bases lay outside the gene matches. The CDR3 DNA reads as TGTGCCAGCAGTCCTCGGGACAGGCGAGGGGGGGAGCAGTACTTC. Amino acids: CASSPRDRRGGEQYF.

V and J are TRBV7-9 and TRBJ1-4; D may be TRBD1 (6 bases). Looked up from germline, CDR1 is SEHNR and CDR2 is FQNEAQ (reference sequence). The CDR3 loop spans 16 amino acids. V dropped 5 bases and J dropped 3 bases, with 16 bases sitting between them. The CDR3 spells CASSVIRGGANEKLFF. The CDR3 bases are TGTGCCAGCAGCGTTATAAGGGGGGGCGCTAATGAAAAACTGTTTTTT.

In nucleotides, the CDR3 is TGTGCCAGCAGCTTGGCGCCCCGGGGGGGGCGAGGGTATACGCAGTATTTT. Translated: CASSLAPRGGRGYTQYF. This chain connects TRBV5-6 to TRBJ2-3, with 8 bases aligning to TRBD2. The CDR3 has 17 amino acids. V lost 0 bases to trimming and J lost 7 bases; unmatched junction nucleotides: 13. Germline values: CDR1 SGHDT, CDR2 YYEEEE.

As DNA, the CDR3 is TGTGCCAGTAGTAGGGACAGGGAAAACACTGAAGCTTTCTTT. Encoded protein: CASSRDRENTEAFF. The chain employs TRBV19 and TRBJ1-1, with 9 bases fitting TRBD1. The trim removed 4 bases at V and 2 bases at J, leaving 2 bases unmatched. The CDR3 length is 14 residues. Germline CDR1 reads LNHDA; CDR2 reads SQIVND (reference sequence).

V and J are TRBV2 and TRBJ1-5; the match to TRBD1 covers 10 bases. The CDR3 loop spans 14 amino acids. Germline CDR1 SNHLY, CDR2 FYNNEI. V dropped 7 bases and J dropped 7; count of bases not matched to a gene: 7. The CDR3 sequence: CASNTGTGVQPQHF. The CDR3 DNA reads as TGTGCCAGCAATACCGGGACAGGGGTCCAGCCCCAGCATTTT.

The rearrangement links TRBV9 to TRBJ2-1; 9 positions match TRBD2. Germline V gene data show CDR1 as SGDLS and CDR2 as YYNGEE. The CDR3 length is 15 residues. The junction had 2 bases not matched to a gene; V was cut back by 0 bases and J by 4 bases. The CDR3 coding sequence is TGTGCCAGCAGCGTAGGCAGCGGGGGGTACAATGAGCAGTTCTTC. Amino acids: CASSVGSGGYNEQFF.

The chain uses TRBV6-5 and TRBJ1-6, with D perhaps matching TRBD1 (5 bases). Per the germline V gene, CDR1 is MNHEY and CDR2 is SVGAGI. The V end lost 4 bases, the J end lost 8 bases, and 15 bases lay between the germline ends. This CDR3 region has 15 residues. CDR3 protein: CASSFRAGGDSPLHF. The CDR3 DNA sequence: TGTGCCAGCAGTTTCCGGGCCGGGGGAGATTCACCCCTCCACTTT.